This T cell receptor (beta chain) originates from a study of blood T cell repertoires in COVID-19. The table came from immunoSEQ multiplex PCR; TCRdb's copy has only in-frame clones and leaves some out. The table has 400,000 to 550,000 clones, about 89% seen once. This TCR derives from a woman in her twenties or thirties with acute or convalescent COVID-19. Sequenced input: peripheral blood.

CDR3 amino acids: CASSRAGEETQYF. DNA of the CDR3: TGTGCCAGCAGTAGGGCCGGGGAAGAGACCCAGTACTTC. The chain recombines TRBV25-1 with TRBJ2-5; perhaps TRBD2 as D (5 bases). This CDR3 comprises 13 residues. Germline V gene sequence: CDR1 MGHDK, CDR2 SYGVNS. The germline V and J ends were trimmed by 5 bases and 3 bases, with 10 bases remaining between them.